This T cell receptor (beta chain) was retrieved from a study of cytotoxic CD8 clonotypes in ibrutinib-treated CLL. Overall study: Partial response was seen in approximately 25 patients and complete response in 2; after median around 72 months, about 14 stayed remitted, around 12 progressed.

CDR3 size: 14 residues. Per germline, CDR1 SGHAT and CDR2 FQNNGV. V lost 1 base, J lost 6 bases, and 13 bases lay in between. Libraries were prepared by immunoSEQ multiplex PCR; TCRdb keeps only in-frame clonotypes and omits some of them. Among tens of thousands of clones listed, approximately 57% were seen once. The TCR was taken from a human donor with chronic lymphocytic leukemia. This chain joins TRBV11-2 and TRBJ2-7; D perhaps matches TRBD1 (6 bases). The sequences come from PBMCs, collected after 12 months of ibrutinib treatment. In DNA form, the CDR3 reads TGTGCCAGCAGCTTAGGGTGGGACACTGGCGAGCAGTACTTC. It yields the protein CASSLGWDTGEQYF. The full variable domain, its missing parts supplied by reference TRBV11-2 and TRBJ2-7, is EAGVAQSPRYKIIEKRQSVAFWCNPISGHATLYWYQQILGQGPKLLIQFQNNGVVDDSQLPKDRFSAERLKGVDSTLKIQPAKLEDSAVYLCASSLGWDTGEQYFGPGTRLTVT.